These 30 T cell receptor beta chains were sequenced from one sample in a study of CD8 T cells in Susac syndrome. RNA, at about 0.5 to 1 ug, was reverse transcribed with random hexamers. Using its own MiXCR run on the immunoSEQ multiplex PCR reads, TCRdb lists one record per CDR3 protein. Of about 300,000 distinct CDR3 sequences listed, about 90% are singletons. The material sequenced was CD4+ T cells from PBMCs. The receptors derive from a human donor with multiple sclerosis.

The chain combines TRBV7-9 with TRBJ2-1, with TRBD1 matching over 9 bases. Germline trimming cut 2 bases from V and 6 bases from J; bases unmatched to any gene: 8. Looked up from germline, CDR1 is SEHNR and CDR2 is FQNEAQ (reference sequence). This CDR3 comprises 16 residues. CDR3 amino acids: CASSLRGPGQGNEQFF. Here the CDR3 DNA reads TGTGCCAGCAGCTTAAGAGGGCCGGGACAGGGCAATGAGCAGTTCTTC.

The V call is TRBV5-1, the J call TRBJ1-1; 9 bases match TRBD1. The CDR3 has 14 amino acids. Germline V CDR1 and CDR2: SGHRS, YFSETQ. V was clipped by 0 bases and J by 6 bases; unmatched bases: 3. The chain's CDR3 is CASSLEGQGAEAFF. The CDR3 DNA follows: TGCGCCAGCAGCTTGGAGGGACAGGGAGCTGAAGCTTTCTTT.

This clonotype has more than one count but fewer than ten. This sequence joins TRBV7-9 and TRBJ2-7; no firm D call. Trimming removed 6 bases from V and 2 bases from J, with 5 bases in between. In germline, CDR1 is SEHNR, CDR2 FQNEAQ (reference sequence). The CDR3 consists of 11 residues. CDR3 amino acids: CASRSAYEQYF. In nucleotides, the CDR3 is TGTGCCAGCAGGAGCGCCTACGAGCAGTACTTC.

The chain uses TRBV2 and TRBJ1-1, with 9 positions matching TRBD1. Germline CDR1 SNHLY, CDR2 FYNNEI. V lost 9 bases to trimming and J lost 5 bases; unmatched junction nucleotides: 13. This CDR3 comprises 15 residues. The CDR3 protein is CASTLEGQGRTEAFF. Here the CDR3 DNA reads TGTGCCAGTACTCTAGAGGGACAGGGTAGGACTGAAGCTTTCTTT.

The genes are TRBV3-1 and TRBJ2-1, with D unresolved. The CDR3 length is 15 residues. Germline V gene lookup returns CDR1 LGHDT and CDR2 YNNKEL (reference sequence). The V end was cut by 0 bases, the J end by 2 bases, with 8 bases between. The CDR3 spells CASSQETFTYNEQFF. For the CDR3, the DNA is TGTGCCAGCAGCCAAGAGACTTTTACCTACAATGAGCAGTTCTTC.

The chain employs TRBV5-1 and TRBJ2-2; possibly TRBD2 for D (6 bases). Germline V gives CDR1 SGHRS, CDR2 YFSETQ. The ends were cut back, 2 bases at V and 4 bases at J, with 9 bases in the middle. This CDR3 has 14 residues. CDR3 residues: CASSLPSATGELFF. Written as DNA, the CDR3 is TGCGCCAGCAGCTTACCTAGCGCCACCGGGGAGCTGTTTTTT.

The chain joins TRBV9 to TRBJ2-5; TRBD2 agrees at 10 bases. The CDR3 has 17 residues. CDR1 and CDR2 from the germline V gene are SGDLS and YYNGEE. The ends lost 3 bases at V and 4 bases at J; junction bases unmatched: 12. CDR3 nucleotides: TGTGCCAGCAGCGAAGCGGGAGGGCCTCGCTTCGGAGAGACCCAGTACTTC. Residues: CASSEAGGPRFGETQYF.

The sample holds one count of this clonotype. The V gene is TRBV15, the J gene TRBJ2-7; 9 bases align to TRBD1. J was trimmed by 5 bases and V by 0 bases; bases with no gene match: 8. Germline V gives CDR1 LNHNV, CDR2 YYDKDF (reference sequence). CDR3 length: 16 residues. The CDR3: CATSRDSGTGSHEQYF. The CDR3 coding sequence is TGTGCCACCAGCAGAGACTCCGGGACAGGGAGTCACGAGCAGTACTTC.

The chain carries TRBV6-1 and TRBJ2-1, with D perhaps TRBD1 (5 bases). Looked up from germline, CDR1 is MNHNS and CDR2 is SASEGT. The CDR3 length is 14 residues. V shed 5 bases and J shed 8 bases, with 16 bases lying between them. CDR3 bases: TGTGCCAGCAGTTTAGCCCCCCAGGGATATGAGCAGTTCTTC. This encodes CASSLAPQGYEQFF.

The chain recombines TRBV5-1 with TRBJ1-1; D perhaps matches TRBD1 (5 bases). CDR3 length: 15 residues. Germline CDR1 reads SGHRS; CDR2 reads YFSETQ. V gave up 0 bases and J gave up 6 bases, with 15 bases separating them. CDR3 in DNA: TGCGCCAGCAGCTTGGGGTCAGGGAGTGCGGCTGAAGCTTTCTTT. Translated: CASSLGSGSAAEAFF.

The chain uses TRBV20-1 and TRBJ2-5, with TRBD1 identical over 8 bases. Germline-derived CDR1 and CDR2 are DFQATT and SNEGSKA (reference sequence). CDR3 length equals 15 residues. With V trimmed by 2 bases and J by 2 bases, 7 bases remained unmatched. The CDR3 reads CSARYRDRLQETQYF. For the CDR3, the DNA is TGCAGTGCTAGATACCGGGACAGGCTTCAAGAGACCCAGTACTTC.

The V and J genes are TRBV24-1 and TRBJ2-1; 9 bases are a match to TRBD1. The J segment lost 7 bases and the V segment lost 4 bases, leaving 4 bases of the junction unmatched. Germline CDR1 is KGHDR and CDR2 is SFDVKD. The CDR3 contains 14 residues. The CDR3 sequence: CATSEGQGNNEQFF. The DNA for the CDR3 is TGTGCCACCAGTGAGGGACAGGGAAATAATGAGCAGTTCTTC.

This chain connects TRBV20-1 to TRBJ1-4; D unresolved. Trimming stripped 0 bases from V and 7 bases from J, with 12 bases between. Germline CDR1 and CDR2: DFQATT and SNEGSKA (reference sequence). The CDR3 sequence is 14 residues long. The CDR3 reads CSARDLRWGEKLFF. The DNA of the CDR3 is TGCAGTGCTAGAGATTTGCGGTGGGGTGAAAAACTGTTTTTT.

This chain links TRBV18 with TRBJ1-3; D ambiguous. CDR3 size: 17 residues. V lost 2 bases and J 0 bases, leaving 14 bases between the germline ends. Germline-derived CDR1 and CDR2 are KGHSH and LQKENI. In nucleotides, the CDR3 is TGTGCCAGCTCACCAAGGAGCCTGACGAGCTCTGGAAACACCATATATTTT. Encoded protein: CASSPRSLTSSGNTIYF.

This clonotype was seen only a few times. Compared with germline, one end of the junction differs, possibly owing to a read error. The rearrangement links TRBV9 to TRBJ2-5; 10 positions match TRBD2. This CDR3 comprises 15 residues. CDR1 is SGDLS, CDR2 YYNGEE, per germline. As DNA, the CDR3 is TGTGCCAGCAGCGTAGTCGGTCTAGCGGGAGTAGGGAGGAACTTC. Translating gives CASSVVGLAGVGRNF.

V and J are TRBV5-1 and TRBJ2-1; no firm D call. The length of the CDR3 is 13 residues. The germline V gene encodes CDR1 SGHRS and CDR2 YFSETQ. Trimming stripped 2 bases from V and 7 bases from J, with 10 bases between. The CDR3 protein is CASSLQPGNEQFF. CDR3 sequence (DNA): TGCGCCAGCAGCTTACAGCCGGGTAATGAGCAGTTCTTC.

The chain is built from TRBV4-1 and TRBJ1-1; the D is unclear. The V and J ends lost 4 bases and 0 bases respectively, with 18 bases between them. Germline-derived CDR1 and CDR2 are MGHRA and YSYEKL. The CDR3 contains 17 residues. In DNA form, the CDR3 reads TGCGCCAGCAGCCCGCGGCAAGCCGGACTAATGAACACTGAAGCTTTCTTT. Protein product: CASSPRQAGLMNTEAFF.

The V call is TRBV3-1, the J call TRBJ1-3, with a weak D call TRBD1 (5 bases). Trimming left V 4 bases short and J 0 bases short, with 16 bases between. The CDR3 loop spans 17 amino acids. Germline assignment: CDR1 LGHDT and CDR2 YNNKEL (reference sequence). The CDR3 is CASSPYHRQCSGNTIYF. The CDR3 DNA is TGTGCCAGCAGCCCCTACCATCGACAGTGCTCTGGAAACACCATATATTTT.

This chain links TRBV5-1 with TRBJ2-1; D remains unclear. Trimming pared 2 bases from V and 0 bases from J, leaving 9 bases between. Germline V CDR1 and CDR2: SGHRS, YFSETQ. The CDR3 length is 15 residues. CDR3: CASSFNPSSYNEQFF. The CDR3 DNA follows: TGCGCCAGCAGCTTTAACCCCTCCTCCTACAATGAGCAGTTCTTC.

The gene calls are TRBV6-1 and TRBJ2-2; D possibly matches TRBD1 or TRBD2 (6 bases each). The CDR3 spans 18 residues. Trimming took off 4 bases at V and 5 bases at J, with 23 bases between the two ends. Germline CDR1 reads MNHNS; CDR2 reads SASEGT. The CDR3 nucleotides are TGTGCCAGCAGTGGAGGGGGGCAGGGTAATCGGCGGACCGGGGAGCTGTTTTTT. It specifies CASSGGGQGNRRTGELFF.

The chain uses TRBV29-1 and TRBJ1-2, with a weak D call TRBD1 (6 bases). The CDR3 contains 14 residues. The V gene's germline CDR1 is SQVTM and CDR2 ANQGSEA. V was trimmed by 3 bases and J by 4 bases, leaving 15 bases between them. Here the CDR3 reads CSVETHRDGYGYTF. The DNA for the CDR3 is TGCAGCGTTGAGACCCACAGGGACGGCTATGGCTACACCTTC.

The V gene is TRBV27, the J gene TRBJ2-3; D is unclear. Germline assignment: CDR1 MNHEY and CDR2 SMNVEV (reference sequence). Trimming shortened V by 0 bases and J by 3 bases, and 4 bases separated the two germline ends. The CDR3 spans 13 residues. CDR3 loop: CASSLSRTDTQYF. CDR3 in DNA: TGTGCCAGCAGTTTATCGCGAACAGATACGCAGTATTTT.

The J gene is TRBJ1-3, the V gene TRBV11-2, with D hard to call. The V and J ends lost 0 bases and 1 base respectively, with 10 bases between them. The CDR3 totals 16 residues. Germline-derived CDR1 and CDR2 are SGHAT and FQNNGV. This chain's CDR3 is CASSLDLSGSGNTIYF. CDR3 DNA sequence: TGTGCCAGCAGCTTAGATTTATCGGGATCTGGAAACACCATATATTTT.

This clonotype was picked up one time. V and J are TRBV20-1 and TRBJ2-3, with 14 positions matching TRBD2. The germline V gene has CDR1 DFQATT and CDR2 SNEGSKA (reference sequence). The J segment lost 7 bases and the V segment lost 6 bases, leaving 6 bases of the junction unmatched. The CDR3 spans 14 residues. The CDR3 spells CSAGTSGSQHTQYF. CDR3 nucleotide sequence: TGCAGTGCCGGGACTAGCGGGAGCCAACATACGCAGTATTTT.

The CDR3 here is CARNSPERETQYF. In DNA form, the CDR3 reads TGTGCCCGAAACTCCCCCGAACGAGAGACCCAGTACTTC. The chain recombines TRBV5-8 with TRBJ2-5; D call uncertain. Germline loops: CDR1 SGHTS, CDR2 YDEGEE. The V end was cut by 10 bases, the J end by 4 bases, with 17 bases between. There are 13 residues in the CDR3.

The chain recombines TRBV18 with TRBJ2-2; TRBD1 matches 9 bases. Unmatched junction bases numbered 3, after V lost 5 bases and J lost 2 bases. This CDR3 spans 15 amino acids. Per germline, CDR1 KGHSH and CDR2 LQKENI. The CDR3 DNA reads as TGTGCCAGCTCATCGGACAGGGGCAACACCGGGGAGCTGTTTTTT. Its protein is CASSSDRGNTGELFF.

This clonotype appeared once. The chain employs TRBV28 and TRBJ2-1; D may be TRBD1 (6 bases). Deletions cut 6 bases from V and 2 bases from J, with 14 bases between. In germline, CDR1 is MDHEN, CDR2 SYDVKM. This CDR3 comprises 15 residues. Here the CDR3 DNA reads TGTGCCAGCAGCCGAATGGGGACAACCTACAATGAGCAGTTCTTC. It codes for CASSRMGTTYNEQFF.

This chain uses TRBV10-3 with TRBJ2-1; TRBD2 agrees at 7 bases. Trimming took 3 bases from V and 4 from J; bases not matched to a gene: 15. From germline, CDR1 is ENHRY and CDR2 SYGVKD. The CDR3 has 18 amino acids. The CDR3 reads CAISDEGGASGTYNEQFF. DNA for the CDR3: TGTGCCATCAGTGATGAAGGTGGTGCTAGCGGCACTTACAATGAGCAGTTCTTC.

Points on this clonotype: One end of the junction fails to match germline, which may point to a read error. V is TRBV5-1 and J is TRBJ1-2; tentative D call: TRBD1 (6 bases). Per germline, CDR1 SGHRS and CDR2 YFSETQ. The CDR3 spans 15 residues. The CDR3 coding sequence is TGCGCCAGCAGCCCGAGGACAGTCTCAAACTATGGCTGCACCTTC. This gives the protein CASSPRTVSNYGCTF.

The chain is built from TRBV6-6 and TRBJ1-2, with D tentatively TRBD1 (6 bases). CDR1 and CDR2 (germline): MNHNY, SVGAGI (reference sequence). The V gene lost 6 bases and the J gene lost 1 base, with 18 bases spanning the gap. There are 16 residues in the CDR3. The CDR3 nucleotides read TGTGCCAGCAGCCCCAGGGGATCGTCGGGTAACTATGGCTACACCTTC. This translates into CASSPRGSSGNYGYTF.